Listed here is a single TCR beta chain. Its antigen is undetermined. This specimen comes from a study of T cells in narcolepsy. The overall study: Patients with NT1 or NT2 and healthy control donors were enrolled.

The method was immunoSEQ multiplex PCR; TCRdb's version includes in-frame clones alone and lacks a portion of them. The data show tens of thousands of clones, about 79% seen once. Notes on the study in general: Blood of same and different patients, but not healthy controls, reportedly held recurring autoreactive clonotypes. No autoreactive T cell clone sequences appeared in some memory CD4+ repertoires. Comparing one patient's CSF and blood CD4+ clonotypes highlighted HCRT- and TRIB2-specific autoreactive clonotypes.

This clonotype originated in a human donor with narcolepsy. Sequencing used CD45RA- memory CD4+ T cells from PBMCs.

CDR3 in amino acids: CASSELTGGYRYEQYF. Here the CDR3 DNA reads TGTGCCAGCAGTGAATTAACTGGGGGGTACCGTTACGAGCAGTACTTC. This rearrangement joins TRBV6-1 to TRBJ2-7; the D gene is possibly TRBD2 (6 bases). Looked up from germline, CDR1 is MNHNS and CDR2 is SASEGT. V was pared by 2 bases and J by 4 bases, with 18 bases between. The CDR3 covers 16 residues.